This T cell receptor (beta chain) was identified in a study of CD8 T cells in Susac syndrome (dated 2019 in TCRdb). Concerning the study at large: Repertoire sequencing was used to test whether CD8+ T cell activation and differentiation in Susac syndrome was antigen driven. The study compared CD8+ T cell repertoire clonality among about a dozen healthy donors, roughly 14 Susac syndrome patients and around 16 multiple sclerosis patients.

Sequences MGHRA (CDR1) and YSYEKL (CDR2) are obtained from the germline V gene. Including cysteine and phenylalanine, the CDR3 has 14 amino acids. Only the CDR3 DNA is retained, 42 bases long and in frame from the first base. The V end loses 0 bases and the J end loses 4 bases, and a stretch of 9 bases separates them. Paper-wide results and their limitations: The study acknowledged that relatively few individuals were included in the TCR sequencing and HLA analysis.

High-throughput TCR beta sequencing profiled peripheral blood CD8+ and CD4+ T cells from healthy donors, Susac syndrome patients and multiple sclerosis patients. Healthy donors were age- and sex-matched controls. Bulk CD8+ and CD4+ T cells were purified by magnetic negative isolation, whereas CD8+ TEMRA cells were enriched by FACS. Blood was drawn into EDTA tubes, processed within 24 hours, and PBMCs were isolated by density gradient centrifugation. PBMCs destined for TCR sequencing were cryopreserved in liquid nitrogen and later thawed in a 37 °C water bath. The sorted or isolated CD4+, CD8+ and CD8+ TEMRA cells reached a purity of at least 90%. Note on this clonotype: Its antigen specificity is not known. No much larger clone is present one base from it, and per-base qualities are unavailable.

RNA was extracted with the RNeasy kit and 0.5 to 1 ug was reverse transcribed using random hexamers. The immunoSEQ multiplex PCR assay, which covers 54 Vbeta and 13 Jbeta segments, was used to amplify TCR beta CDR3 regions. PCR amplification bias was corrected using a synthetic template baseline for primer optimization and computational correction. In the authors' own workflow: Reads were assigned to V, D and J genes according to IMGT and analyzed in immunoSEQ Analyzer, with only productive sequences retained. Clonality was calculated as one minus the Shannon entropy normalized by log2 of the number of productive unique sequences. For each patient and control, public and private clones were evaluated among the 100 most prevalent clones. Clones were defined as Susac-specific if absent from the healthy and MS cohorts, from around 1,100 published viral clones and from other ImmuneACCESS disease sequences. Using fastp trimming at Q25 and MiXCR clonotype assembly, TCRdb reanalyzed the public sequencing data and kept in-frame beta chains. Rows merge per CDR3 protein into single entries with the most common DNA and genes. The V and J calls shown here were made by TCRdb, not taken from the authors' results. Present in this sample are some 150,000 distinct CDR3 sequences, around 94% of which were seen just once. Approximately 0.25% of the sample goes to the ten largest clones.

The V gene is TRBV4-1 and the J gene is TRBJ1-2; no D gene can be assigned with confidence. Sequencing used CD8+ T cells from PBMCs. This TCR was recovered from a human donor in good health. The CDR3 in this case is CASSQDRATYGYTF. The bases read TGCGCCAGCAGCCAAGATAGGGCAACCTATGGCTACACCTTC.